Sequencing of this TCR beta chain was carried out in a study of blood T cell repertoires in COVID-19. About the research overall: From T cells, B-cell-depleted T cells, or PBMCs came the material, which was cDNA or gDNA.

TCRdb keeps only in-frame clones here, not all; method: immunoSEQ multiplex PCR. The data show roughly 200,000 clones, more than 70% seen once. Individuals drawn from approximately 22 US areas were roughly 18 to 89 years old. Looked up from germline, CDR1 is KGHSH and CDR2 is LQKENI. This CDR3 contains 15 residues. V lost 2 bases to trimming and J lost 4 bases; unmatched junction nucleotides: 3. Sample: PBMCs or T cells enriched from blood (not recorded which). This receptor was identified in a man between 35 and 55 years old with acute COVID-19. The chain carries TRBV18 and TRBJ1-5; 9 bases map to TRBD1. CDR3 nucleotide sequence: TGTGCCAGCTCACCATCGGACAGGGGAAATCAGCCCCAGCATTTT. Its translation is CASSPSDRGNQPQHF.